This T cell receptor (beta chain) derives from a study of CD8+CD57+ T cells in acquired aplastic anemia. For the study at large: Healthy donor CD4+ cell samples had a mean of roughly 9.8 million reads.

The sample holds many counts of this clonotype. CDR1 and CDR2 from the germline V gene are DFQATT and SNEGSKA (reference sequence). The CDR3 extends over 13 amino acids. The V end was cut by 6 bases, the J end by 0 bases, with 12 bases between. Genomic DNA, serving as template, underwent TCR beta VDJ and CDR3 profiling. Via MiXCR, TCRdb re-called the reads, giving one row per CDR3 protein. The data show 180,000 or so distinct CDR3 sequences, 46% seen once. The sequencing input was sorted CD4+, CD8+, or CD8+CD57+ T cells (not recorded which) from PBMCs. The chain carries TRBV20-1 and TRBJ2-7; D is undetermined. This TCR was sampled from a human donor in good health. CDR3 DNA sequence: TGCAGTGCCCTATCTTACACCTCCTACGAGCAGTACTTC. Its translation is CSALSYTSYEQYF.